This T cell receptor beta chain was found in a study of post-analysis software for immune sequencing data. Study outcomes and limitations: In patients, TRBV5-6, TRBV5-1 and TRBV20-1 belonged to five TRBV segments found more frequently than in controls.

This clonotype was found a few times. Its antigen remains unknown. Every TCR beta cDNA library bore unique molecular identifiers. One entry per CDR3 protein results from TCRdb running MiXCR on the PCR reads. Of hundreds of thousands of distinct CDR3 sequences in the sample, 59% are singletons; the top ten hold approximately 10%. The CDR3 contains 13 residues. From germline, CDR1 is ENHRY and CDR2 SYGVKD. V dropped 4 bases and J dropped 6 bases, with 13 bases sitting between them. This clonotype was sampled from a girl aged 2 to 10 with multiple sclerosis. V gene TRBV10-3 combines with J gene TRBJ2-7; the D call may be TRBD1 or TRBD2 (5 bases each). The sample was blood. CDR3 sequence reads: CAISVGAGCEQYF. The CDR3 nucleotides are TGTGCCATCAGTGTAGGGGCGGGCTGCGAGCAGTACTTC.